This TCR beta chain came from a study of CDR3 diversity in severe acne. The CDR3 is 14 residues long. Germline trimming cut 3 bases from V and 4 bases from J; bases unmatched to any gene: 3. Germline V lookup: CDR1 LNHDA, CDR2 SQIVND (reference sequence). TCRdb recomputed calls from the PCR reads with MiXCR, one row per CDR3 protein. The sample holds about 90,000 distinct CDR3 sequences; roughly half are singletons and the top ten take roughly a tenth. This rearrangement joins TRBV19 to TRBJ1-2, with TRBD1 matching 9 bases. This TCR derives from a male donor in good health, serving as a control. Input material: blood. CDR3 loop: CASSIAGQGYGYTF. The CDR3 region has the DNA TGTGCCAGTAGTATCGCGGGACAGGGCTATGGCTACACCTTC.